These T cell receptor beta chains were read from a single sample in a study of cytomegalovirus exposure and HLA in healthy donors. Assay used: immunoSEQ multiplex PCR; TCRdb lists only in-frame clones, some missing. The table lists 150,000 to 200,000 clones, roughly four fifths of them singletons. Sequenced: PBMCs. These receptors were obtained from a woman aged 18-29 years in good health and CMV-seronegative. CDR3s include the opening cysteine and the closing phenylalanine or tryptophan. The D gene is left open where the match is weak. Clone size appears in some rows only: once, few, many, or a class for an expanded clone.

>NA|TRBJ1-4|NA|TRBV30
CAWSHSFNEKLFF
TGTGCCTGGAGTCACAGCTTTAATGAAAAACTGTTTTTT
>NA|TRBJ2-3|NA|TRBV7-6
CASSQGDTQYF
TGTGCCAGCAGCCAGGGTGATACGCAGTATTTT
>NA|TRBJ2-3|TRBD2|TRBV11-2
CASSLDFRTSGGELTDTQYF
TGTGCCAGCAGCTTAGATTTTAGAACTAGCGGGGGAGAATTAACAGATACGCAGTATTTT
>NA|TRBJ2-7|TRBD1|TRBV28
CASSFYRGSLSSYEQYF
TGTGCCAGCAGTTTTTACAGGGGTTCTTTGAGCTCCTACGAGCAGTACTTC
>NA|TRBJ2-3|TRBD2|TRBV5-1
CASSLGLAGTDTQYF
TGCGCCAGCAGCTTAGGACTAGCGGGCACAGATACGCAGTATTTT
>few|TRBJ2-3|NA|TRBV4-1
CASSQDASTDTQYF
TGCGCCAGCAGCCAAGACGCGAGTACAGATACGCAGTATTTT
>once|TRBJ2-6|NA|TRBV18
CASSVPGTGANVLTF
TGTGCCAGCTCAGTCCCAGGGACTGGGGCCAACGTCCTGACTTTC
>few|TRBJ2-7|TRBD2|TRBV7-9
CASSKASGSLHEQYF
TGTGCCAGCAGCAAAGCTAGCGGGAGTCTTCACGAGCAGTACTTC
>NA|TRBJ1-3|NA|TRBV6-5
CASRLAQGGNTIYF
TGTGCCAGCAGACTGGCACAGGGAGGAAACACCATATATTTT
>NA|TRBJ2-3|TRBD2|TRBV11-3
CASSLGLAHTDTQYF
TGTGCCAGCAGCTTGGGACTAGCGCACACAGATACGCAGTATTTT
>NA|TRBJ2-1|NA|TRBV11-3
CASSLSLANEQFF
TGTGCCAGCAGCTTAAGTTTGGCCAATGAGCAGTTCTTC
>medium-sized|TRBJ2-7|TRBD1|TRBV19
CASSITGFQGAGEQYF
TGTGCCAGTAGTATAACGGGTTTTCAGGGGGCGGGGGAGCAGTACTTC
>NA|TRBJ1-6|NA|TRBV27
CASSLGPRSPNSPLHF
TGTGCCAGCAGTTTGGGGCCCAGAAGCCCAAATTCACCCCTCCACTTT
>NA|TRBJ2-3|TRBD2|TRBV27
CARGTSGTDTQYF
TGTGCCAGGGGGACTAGCGGCACAGATACGCAGTATTTT
>few|TRBJ2-7|TRBD2|TRBV4-1
CASSPGLAGSSYEQYF
TGCGCCAGCAGCCCCGGACTAGCGGGTTCCTCCTACGAGCAGTACTTC
>NA|TRBJ2-1|TRBD1|TRBV19
CASSISGTGFNEQFF
TGTGCCAGTAGTATCTCCGGGACAGGGTTCAATGAGCAGTTCTTC
>NA|TRBJ2-7|NA|TRBV5-6
CASSHRLSYEQYF
TGTGCCAGCAGCCACAGGTTGTCGTACGAGCAGTACTTC
>NA|TRBJ1-1|NA|TRBV9
CASSVGGVEAFF
TGTGCCAGCAGCGTAGGGGGGGTTGAAGCTTTCTTT
>NA|TRBJ1-1|NA|TRBV6-1
CASSATRVKTEAFF
TGTGCCAGCAGTGCGACGCGGGTAAAGACTGAAGCTTTCTTT
>once|TRBJ2-3|NA|TRBV5-1
CASSWGGATLSTDTQYF
TGCGCCAGCAGCTGGGGGGGGGCGACCCTTAGCACAGATACGCAGTATTTT
>NA|TRBJ1-2|NA|TRBV7-9
CSSSLAQSYGYTF
TGTTCCAGCAGCTTAGCACAGAGCTATGGCTACACCTTC
>NA|TRBJ1-4|TRBD1|TRBV5-1
CASSPGQGARIGEKLFF
TGCGCCAGCAGCCCGGGACAGGGGGCGCGTATAGGAGAAAAACTGTTTTTT
>NA|TRBJ1-1|TRBD1|TRBV14
CASSLGGTVMNTEAFF
TGTGCCAGCAGCCTAGGGGGGACAGTTATGAACACTGAAGCTTTCTTT
>NA|TRBJ2-5|TRBD2|TRBV9
CASSDAAGGLEETQYF
TGTGCCAGCAGCGATGCGGCCGGAGGACTAGAGGAGACCCAGTACTTC
>NA|TRBJ2-5|NA|TRBV4-2
CASSQEGGLPPETQYF
TGTGCCAGCAGCCAAGAGGGCGGACTTCCCCCGGAGACCCAGTACTTC
>NA|TRBJ2-3|NA|TRBV25-1
CASSLPELGTDTQYF
TGTGCCAGCAGCCTGCCGGAGCTCGGAACAGATACGCAGTATTTT
>NA|TRBJ2-7|NA|TRBV28
CAGSWGRFSEQYF
TGTGCCGGGTCCTGGGGGCGCTTCTCCGAGCAGTACTTC
>NA|TRBJ2-7|NA|TRBV6-1
CATTQSNYEQYF
TGTGCCACCACCCAATCTAACTACGAGCAGTACTTC
>NA|TRBJ2-5|TRBD1|TRBV7-8
CASSLVPRGQGLEAQYF
TGTGCCAGCAGCTTGGTTCCCCGGGGACAGGGCTTAGAGGCCCAGTACTTC
>NA|TRBJ2-7|TRBD2|TRBV9
CASSVGLVAGGDYEQYF
TGTGCCAGCAGCGTAGGGTTAGTAGCGGGGGGGGACTACGAGCAGTACTTC
>NA|TRBJ2-2|NA|TRBV2
CASMWTASNTGELFF
TGTGCCAGCATGTGGACAGCCTCGAACACCGGGGAGCTGTTTTTT
>NA|TRBJ2-7|NA|TRBV19
CASSILGSDEQYF
TGTGCCAGTAGTATTCTCGGCAGCGACGAGCAGTACTTC
>NA|TRBJ1-1|NA|TRBV18
CASSPPRGGGTEAFF
TGTGCCAGCTCACCACCCCGGGGGGGCGGCACTGAAGCTTTCTTT
>NA|TRBJ2-7|TRBD1|TRBV7-6
CASSPRAGTASYEQYF
TGTGCCAGCAGCCCGCGCGCCGGGACAGCATCCTACGAGCAGTACTTC
>NA|TRBJ2-7|TRBD2|TRBV2
CASSESTSGSYEQYF
TGTGCCAGCAGTGAATCTACTAGCGGGTCCTACGAGCAGTACTTC
>NA|TRBJ2-7|NA|TRBV5-5
CASSLPRGTYEQYF
TGTGCCAGCAGCTTGCCCCGGGGGACCTACGAGCAGTACTTC
>NA|TRBJ2-7|NA|TRBV6-4
CASSDASGTSIYEQYF
TGTGCCAGCAGTGACGCATCCGGGACATCAATCTACGAGCAGTACTTC
>NA|TRBJ2-2|NA|TRBV7-9
CASSFPGTSTGELFF
TGTGCCAGCAGCTTTCCCGGGACAAGCACCGGGGAGCTGTTTTTT